Listed below are T cell receptor beta chains from one sample, sequenced in a study of CD8 T cells in ankylosing spondylitis. TCRdb reanalysed the 5' RACE reads using MiXCR and keeps one entry per CDR3 protein. The data hold 300,000 to 400,000 distinct CDR3 sequences, with roughly 14% observed a single time. The sample comprised blood, either unsorted or a sorted T cell fraction (not recorded which). The receptors stem from a male donor with ankylosing spondylitis or in good health (not recorded which). Each CDR3 is given with its conserved first and last residue. D genes are given only for firm matches. Part of the rows lack a size; the others show once, few, many or a class for expanded clones.

d_call	j_call	clone_size	cdr3_length	v_call	cdr3_nt	cdr3_aa
NA	TRBJ1-6	NA	15	TRBV12-3/TRBV12-4	TGTGCCAGCAGTTTAGAGATAGGGGCTAATTCACCCCTCCACTTT	CASSLEIGANSPLHF
NA	TRBJ2-1	few	17	TRBV2	TGTGCCAGCAGTGAAGCGCTTCAGGGACTGATTTACAATGAGCAGTTCTTC	CASSEALQGLIYNEQFF
TRBD1	TRBJ1-1	many	13	TRBV29-1	TGCAGCGTTCAGGCCGGGACAGGGGGTGAAGCTTTCTTT	CSVQAGTGGEAFF
NA	TRBJ1-1	many	14	TRBV10-3	TGTGCCATCAGTGAGCCCCGTTTAAACACTGAAGCTTTCTTT	CAISEPRLNTEAFF
TRBD2	TRBJ2-3	NA	17	TRBV10-3	TGTGCCATTGCTACGGGACTAGCGGGAGGAGGCACAGATACGCAGTATTTT	CAIATGLAGGGTDTQYF
NA	TRBJ2-5	many	11	TRBV20-1	TGCAGTGCTAGTAGAGAAGAGACCCAGTACTTC	CSASREETQYF
TRBD1	TRBJ1-1	many	11	TRBV29-1	TGCAGCGGTGGACAGGGCACTGAAGCTTTCTTT	CSGGQGTEAFF
NA	TRBJ1-2	NA	15	TRBV12-5	TGTGCTAGTGGTTTGGCTCGGACGGCAAGCTATGGCTACACCTTC	CASGLARTASYGYTF
TRBD2	TRBJ2-3	NA	17	TRBV7-2	TGTGCCAGCAGCAGGCCACCCGGGACGTCGCGGGGGGATACGCAGTATTTT	CASSRPPGTSRGDTQYF
NA	TRBJ2-7	few	16	TRBV5-1	TGCGCCAGCAGCTTGGCCGGAGGGGGCCTCTCCTACGAGCAGTACTTC	CASSLAGGGLSYEQYF
NA	TRBJ2-1	NA	15	TRBV5-1	TGCGCCAGCAGCTCGACAGCTAACTCCTACAATGAGCAGTTCTTC	CASSSTANSYNEQFF
NA	TRBJ2-3	NA	13	TRBV6-4	TGTGCCAGCAGTGAAACCCGCACAGATACGCAGTATTTT	CASSETRTDTQYF
NA	TRBJ1-4	NA	15	TRBV12-3/TRBV12-4	TGTGCCAGCAGCCGGTCGGGTGCAACTAATGAAAAACTGTTTTTT	CASSRSGATNEKLFF
TRBD2	TRBJ2-1	NA	15	TRBV7-2	TGTGCCAGCAGCCCTGGGGATAGCGGGAGCAATGAGCAGTTCTTC	CASSPGDSGSNEQFF
NA	TRBJ1-2	few	16	TRBV29-1	TGCAGCGTTGAAGGTCAGGGGTGGGCCGTGGGAGAGGGCTACACCTTC	CSVEGQGWAVGEGYTF
NA	TRBJ2-3	many	12	TRBV5-1	TGCGCCAGCAGCTTCCTAACAGATACGCAGTATTTT	CASSFLTDTQYF
NA	TRBJ2-3	few	15	TRBV5-1	TGCGCCAGCTCCCCCGGGACCCATAGCACAGATACGCAGTATTTT	CASSPGTHSTDTQYF
NA	TRBJ1-1	many	13	TRBV5-1	TGCGCCAGCAGCTTGGAGCGGGGAACTGAAGCTTTCTTT	CASSLERGTEAFF
NA	TRBJ1-1	many	15	TRBV7-2	TGTGCCAGCAGCTTAGTAACAGGGAGGTATACTGAAGCTTTCTTT	CASSLVTGRYTEAFF
TRBD2	TRBJ2-7	many	14	TRBV12-3/TRBV12-4	TGTGCCAGCAGCTTAGCGGGGGGCCAGTACGAGCAGTACTTC	CASSLAGGQYEQYF
NA	TRBJ1-2	few	15	TRBV25-1	TGTGCCAGCAGCTACTTTCTGGGGGGCTTCAATGGCTACACCTTC	CASSYFLGGFNGYTF
NA	TRBJ1-3	NA	15	TRBV20-1	TGCAGTGCTGGACAGAGGGGGGGCCCGGGAAACACCATATATTTT	CSAGQRGGPGNTIYF
NA	TRBJ1-6	NA	14	TRBV3-1	TGTGCCAGCAGCCAAGCACGGGACGCCTCACCCCTCCACTTT	CASSQARDASPLHF
NA	TRBJ1-2	NA	13	TRBV29-1	TGCAGCGTTTGGAGGGACACAGACTATGGCTACACCTTC	CSVWRDTDYGYTF
NA	TRBJ1-2	many	14	TRBV10-3	TGTGCCATCAGTGAAGGACAGCCCAACTATGGCTACACCTTC	CAISEGQPNYGYTF
NA	TRBJ1-2	few	15	TRBV12-3/TRBV12-4	TGTGCCAGCAGTTCGTCCGGAACCTCAAAGGGTGGCTACACCTTC	CASSSSGTSKGGYTF
TRBD2	TRBJ2-3	NA	16	TRBV7-2	TGTGCCAGCAGCCTAGCGTCGGGGGGTTTAACAGATACGCAGTATTTT	CASSLASGGLTDTQYF
NA	TRBJ2-7	few	13	TRBV20-1	TGCAGTGCTAGAGATCGGGGGGCTGGCGAGCAGTACTTC	CSARDRGAGEQYF
NA	TRBJ1-6	NA	14	TRBV3-1	TGTGCCAGCAGCCACGGGACGGCCAATTCACCCCTCCACTTT	CASSHGTANSPLHF
TRBD2	TRBJ2-1	NA	15	TRBV7-9	TGTGCCAGAAGCTCTAGCGGTCAGACCTACAATGAGCAGTTCTTC	CARSSSGQTYNEQFF
NA	TRBJ2-2	many	15	TRBV5-1	TGCGCCAGCAGCTTAACAGGGGAGGACACCGGGGAGCTGTTTTTT	CASSLTGEDTGELFF
NA	TRBJ1-2	NA	14	TRBV15	TGTGCCACCAGCGGCCCCCGGGCCCGAAGCCCCCTCACCTTC	CATSGPRARSPLTF
NA	TRBJ2-5	few	14	TRBV9	TGTGCCAGCAGCGTAGGTACTTTGAGGGAGACCCAGTACTTC	CASSVGTLRETQYF